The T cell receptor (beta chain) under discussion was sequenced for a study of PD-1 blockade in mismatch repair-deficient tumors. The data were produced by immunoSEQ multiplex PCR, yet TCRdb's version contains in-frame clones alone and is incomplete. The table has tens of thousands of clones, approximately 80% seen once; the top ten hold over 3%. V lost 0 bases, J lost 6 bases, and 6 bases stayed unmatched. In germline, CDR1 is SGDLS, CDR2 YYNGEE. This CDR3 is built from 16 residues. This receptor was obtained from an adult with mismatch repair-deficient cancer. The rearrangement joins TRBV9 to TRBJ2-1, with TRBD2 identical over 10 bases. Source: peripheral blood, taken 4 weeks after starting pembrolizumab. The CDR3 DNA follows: TGTGCCAGCAGCGTAGCTCAGGCTAGCGGGAGCAATGAGCAGTTCTTC. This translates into CASSVAQASGSNEQFF.